The 22 T cell receptor beta chains listed next were all sequenced from one sample in a study of blood T cell repertoires in COVID-19. Measured with immunoSEQ multiplex PCR; TCRdb has only the in-frame clones, and not every one. The table lists 180,000 or so clones, roughly 82% of them singletons. The sequenced sample consisted of peripheral blood. The receptor set was obtained from a woman in her seventies with acute or convalescent COVID-19.

This chain connects TRBV5-1 to TRBJ2-1, with 11 bases matching TRBD2. Germline V gene lookup returns CDR1 SGHRS and CDR2 YFSETQ. The CDR3 runs to 15 residues. V shed 4 bases and J 3 bases; nucleotides not matched to a gene: 3. In DNA form, the CDR3 reads TGCGCCAGCAGCCCCACTAGCGGGAGCTACAATGAGCAGTTCTTC. Amino acid sequence: CASSPTSGSYNEQFF.

This chain links TRBV5-1 with TRBJ2-2, with 10 bases matching TRBD2. This CDR3 has 20 residues. CDR1 SGHRS and CDR2 YFSETQ come from the germline V gene. V trimming: 4 bases; J trimming: 6 bases; junction bases outside the gene matches: 21. The CDR3 here is CASSPTASGGRLSLSGELFF. The CDR3 DNA follows: TGCGCCAGCAGCCCCACTGCTAGCGGGGGTCGTTTATCTCTCTCCGGGGAGCTGTTTTTT.

In its sample, this clone was seen a few times. This chain links TRBV19 with TRBJ2-3; TRBD1 might be the D (6 bases). Germline CDR1 is LNHDA and CDR2 is SQIVND (reference sequence). The CDR3 runs to 15 residues. V was pared by 5 bases and J by 2 bases, with 14 bases between. CDR3: CASSPGQSLTDTQYF. The CDR3 DNA follows: TGTGCCAGTAGTCCAGGACAGTCCCTCACAGATACGCAGTATTTT. Using reference TRBV19 and TRBJ2-3 for the parts outside the CDR3, the full variable domain is DGGITQSPKYLFRKEGQNVTLSCEQNLNHDAMYWYRQDPGQGLRLIYYSQIVNDFQKGDIAEGYSVSREKKESFPLTVTSAQKNPTAFYLCASSPGQSLTDTQYFGPGTRLTVL.

This clone came up a few times. The J gene is TRBJ2-1, the V gene TRBV4-3, with TRBD2 matching 14 bases. This CDR3 has 16 residues. Germline lookup yields CDR1 LGHNA and CDR2 YSLEER. V shed 3 bases, J shed 4 bases, and the junction held 2 bases outside the gene matches. CDR3 nucleotide sequence: TGCGCCAGCAGCCAGGGGACTAGCGGGGGTTACAATGAGCAGTTCTTC. This codes for CASSQGTSGGYNEQFF.

The chain combines TRBV2 with TRBJ1-3; maybe TRBD1 (6 bases). V was pared by 2 bases and J by 4 bases, with 12 bases between. This CDR3 spans 15 amino acids. Per germline, CDR1 SNHLY and CDR2 FYNNEI. The DNA for the CDR3 is TGTGCCAGCAGTGAACCGACAGGTTTGGGAAACACCATATATTTT. Its protein is CASSEPTGLGNTIYF.

The J gene is TRBJ1-6, the V gene TRBV30; D might be TRBD1 (5 bases). Germline CDR1 reads GTSNPN; CDR2 reads SVGIG (reference sequence). The CDR3 is made up of 14 amino acids. Trimming removed 5 bases at V and 6 bases at J, with 14 bases between. In DNA form, the CDR3 reads TGTGCCTGGGACGTTTCGACAGCTAATTCACCCCTCCACTTT. It is translated as CAWDVSTANSPLHF.

The chain is built from TRBV25-1 and TRBJ1-4; perhaps TRBD1 as D (5 bases). The CDR3 is 15 amino acids. V was shortened by 1 base and J by 4 bases, with 10 bases between the two germline ends. The germline gives CDR1 MGHDK, CDR2 SYGVNS. The DNA of the CDR3 is TGTGCCAGCAGTGAATCGACAGCGATTAATGAAAAACTGTTTTTT. Translated: CASSESTAINEKLFF.

The genes are TRBV5-1 and TRBJ2-3; TRBD2 agrees at 10 bases. Unmatched junction bases numbered 2, after V lost 4 bases and J lost 0 bases. This CDR3 has 15 amino acids. Germline CDR1 SGHRS, CDR2 YFSETQ. In DNA, the CDR3 is TGCGCCAGCAGCGGGACTAGCGACAGCACAGATACGCAGTATTTT. Its protein is CASSGTSDSTDTQYF.

This clone was detected only once. The genes are TRBV7-2 and TRBJ1-2; 7 bases are shared with TRBD1. The length of the CDR3 is 13 residues. Trimming at V came to 0 bases and at J to 10 bases, leaving 5 bases not matched to a gene. The V gene's germline CDR1 is SGHTA and CDR2 FQGNSA. This chain's CDR3 is CASSLAGQAIYTF. The CDR3 region has the DNA TGTGCCAGCAGCTTAGCTGGACAGGCCATCTACACCTTC. The full variable domain, rest sourced from reference TRBV7-2 and TRBJ1-2, is GAGVSQSPSNKVTEKGKDVELRCDPISGHTALYWYRQSLGQGLEFLIYFQGNSAPDKSGLPSDRFSAERTGGSVSTLTIQRTQQEDSAVYLCASSLAGQAIYTFGSGTRLTVV.

This chain uses TRBV28 with TRBJ2-3, with no clear D. Looked up from germline, CDR1 is MDHEN and CDR2 is SYDVKM. The CDR3 contains 14 residues. The V gene lost 6 bases and the J gene lost 0 bases, with 10 bases spanning the gap. CDR3 in amino acids: CASSRTTSTDTQYF. DNA for the CDR3: TGTGCCAGCAGCAGAACTACTAGCACAGATACGCAGTATTTT.

The gene calls are TRBV4-2 and TRBJ2-1; possible D gene TRBD1, 6 bases. The CDR3 consists of 16 residues. CDR1 and CDR2 from the germline V gene are LGHNA and YNFKEQ. Trimming shortened V by 0 bases and J by 6 bases, and 15 bases separated the two germline ends. This CDR3 is CASSQEGQRGVNEQFF. The CDR3 bases are TGTGCCAGCAGCCAAGAAGGACAGCGAGGGGTCAATGAGCAGTTCTTC.

The rearrangement joins TRBV13 to TRBJ1-5; no firm D call. V was clipped by 0 bases and J by 3 bases, with 6 bases between them. The CDR3 consists of 14 residues. Germline CDR1 PRHDT, CDR2 FYEKMQ (reference sequence). The CDR3 sequence is CASSLGQPNQPQHF. CDR3 sequence (DNA): TGTGCCAGCAGCTTAGGACAGCCCAATCAGCCCCAGCATTTT.

The chain joins TRBV7-3 to TRBJ2-2; TRBD2 might be the D (6 bases). CDR1 is SGHTA, CDR2 FQGTGA, per germline. Between the trimmed V and J ends, which lost 5 bases and 5 bases, there was a span of 15 bases. The CDR3 length is 15 residues. CDR3 sequence reads: CASSTTSAGTGELFF. CDR3 DNA: TGTGCCAGCAGCACTACTTCTGCGGGGACCGGGGAGCTGTTTTTT.

The count of this clone is one. CDR3 residues: CATSANPGTSGNTGELFF. The CDR3 DNA reads TGTGCCACCAGTGCAAATCCCGGGACTAGCGGGAACACCGGGGAGCTGTTTTTT. The V call is TRBV24-1, the J call TRBJ2-2; TRBD2 aligns across 11 bases. Trimming cost V 5 bases and J 1 base; bases outside gene matches: 8. Germline V gene data show CDR1 as KGHDR and CDR2 as SFDVKD. CDR3 length equals 18 residues.

The chain couples TRBV9 to TRBJ1-1; 12 bases map to TRBD1. After removal of 0 bases from V and 3 bases from J, the junction contained 6 bases not matched to a gene. The germline gives CDR1 SGDLS, CDR2 YYNGEE. The CDR3 is made up of 17 amino acids. CDR3 amino acids: CASSVDGTGGWYTEAFF. Written as DNA, the CDR3 is TGTGCCAGCAGCGTAGATGGGACAGGGGGCTGGTACACTGAAGCTTTCTTT.

The rearrangement joins TRBV11-2 to TRBJ2-5; 8 bases match TRBD2. Trimming took 6 bases from V and 5 from J; bases not matched to a gene: 11. CDR3 length equals 15 residues. Per the germline V gene, CDR1 is SGHAT and CDR2 is FQNNGV. The CDR3 region has the DNA TGTGCCAGCAGTTCCTCCGGGACTAGTAGGGAGACCCAGTACTTC. As protein: CASSSSGTSRETQYF.

This sequence joins TRBV5-1 and TRBJ1-2; 8 nucleotides match TRBD1. With V trimmed by 5 bases and J by 4 bases, 7 bases remained unmatched. The CDR3 is 14 amino acids. The V gene's germline CDR1 is SGHRS and CDR2 YFSETQ. CDR3 region: CASSLDRALYGYTF. The CDR3 DNA follows: TGCGCCAGCAGTCTGGACAGGGCCCTCTATGGCTACACCTTC.

The rearrangement uses TRBV18 and TRBJ1-2; 7 nucleotides agree with TRBD1. Germline V CDR1 and CDR2: KGHSH, LQKENI. This CDR3 is built from 14 residues. Trimming removed 3 bases from V and 2 bases from J; junction bases left unmatched: 3. The CDR3 DNA reads as TGTGCCAGCTCACCCGACAGGGAAAACTATGGCTACACCTTC. This sequence encodes CASSPDRENYGYTF.

The rearrangement links TRBV6-5 to TRBJ2-1; 7 bases align to TRBD2. V was pared by 0 bases and J by 6 bases, with 8 bases of the junction left unmatched. Germline V gene sequence: CDR1 MNHEY, CDR2 SVGAGI. The CDR3 consists of 16 residues. CDR3 nucleotide sequence: TGTGCCAGCAGTTACTCGGGCGGGAGAAGAGGCAATGAGCAGTTCTTC. This gives the protein CASSYSGGRRGNEQFF.

As for this clone: The sample contains more than one DNA sequence encoding this CDR3. V usage is TRBV6-2 or TRBV6-3 and J usage is TRBJ2-3; TRBD2 aligns across 9 bases. Germline V gene lookup returns CDR1 MNHEY and CDR2 SVGEGT. CDR3 length: 15 amino acids. Trimming removed 5 bases from V and 3 bases from J; junction bases left unmatched: 6. The CDR3 region is CASSRSGLATDTQYF. CDR3 nucleotide sequence: TGTGCCAGCAGTCGCTCGGGACTAGCAACAGATACGCAGTATTTT.

This chain connects TRBV18 to TRBJ1-6; possibly TRBD1 for D (6 bases). V was cut by 2 bases and J by 4 bases, with 9 bases left in between. The CDR3 loop spans 15 amino acids. Germline CDR1 reads KGHSH; CDR2 reads LQKENI. CDR3 residues: CASSPGQTYNSPLHF. The CDR3 DNA reads TGTGCCAGCTCACCAGGACAGACATATAATTCACCCCTCCACTTT.

The CDR3 coding sequence is TGTGCCAGCAGCTTAGAAGTGCTATCCTACGAGCAGTACTTC. Translating gives CASSLEVLSYEQYF. V and J are TRBV7-8 and TRBJ2-7; D uncertain. This CDR3 is built from 14 residues. Trimming stripped 1 base from V and 1 base from J, with 8 bases between. Looked up from germline, CDR1 is SGHVS and CDR2 is FQNEAQ.